What follows are 16 T cell receptor beta chains derived from one specimen sequenced in a study of alternative splicing in chronic myeloid leukemia remission. As for the study in general: Trial remission samples were taken at major or complete molecular response, at 12 or 24 months.

Libraries were built from poly-A-enriched mRNA from approximately 0.92 ug total RNA. Reanalyzing the bulk RNA-seq reads, TCRdb keeps one entry per CDR3 protein, without DNA. The repertoire holds hundreds of distinct CDR3 sequences, with approximately 98% as singletons. The sample here was PBMCs or total blood leukocytes (not recorded which), taken during remission. The origin of the receptors is an adult with chronic myeloid leukemia.

The chain is built from TRBV4-1 and TRBJ1-5. Per the germline V gene, CDR1 is MGHRA and CDR2 is YSYEKL. The CDR3 is 15 amino acids. The CDR3 sequence is CASSQGGGGNQPQHF.

The rearrangement uses TRBV12-3 or TRBV12-4 and TRBJ2-7; the TCRdb D gene call, TRBD1, has no DNA to confirm it. The CDR3 sequence is 16 residues long. The CDR3 spells CASSTSGTGVPYEQYF.

V and J are TRBV20-1 and TRBJ1-1; the D call of TRBD1 rests on TCRdb alone, since no DNA is present to check it. Germline V lookup: CDR1 DFQATT, CDR2 SNEGSKA (reference sequence). The CDR3 extends over 13 amino acids. The CDR3 region is CSAWTGGHTEAFF.

J is TRBJ2-1 and V is TRBV27; the TCRdb call, TRBD1, lacks DNA for checking. Germline V gene sequence: CDR1 MNHEY, CDR2 SMNVEV (reference sequence). The CDR3 is 16 residues long. CDR3 residues: CASSVDRVGSYNEQFF.

The chain joins TRBV9 to TRBJ2-6; as DNA is missing, the TRBD2 call by TCRdb cannot be tested. This CDR3 has 16 residues. The germline CDR1 and CDR2 sequences are SGDLS and YYNGEE. CDR3 protein: CASSVAGISGANVLTF.

The chain is built from TRBV20-1 and TRBJ2-1; TCRdb returns TRBD2, unconfirmable since there is no DNA. This CDR3 has 15 amino acids. In germline, CDR1 is DFQATT, CDR2 SNEGSKA (reference sequence). CDR3 loop: CSARVRWGSENEQFF.

The rearrangement links TRBV28 to TRBJ2-1. Per the germline V gene, CDR1 is MDHEN and CDR2 is SYDVKM. CDR3 length: 15 amino acids. CDR3 residues: CASSLPSDKYNEQFF.

CDR3 protein: CASRNPLDALHGYTF. The chain uses TRBV10-2 and TRBJ1-2. CDR1 and CDR2 from the germline V gene are WSHSY and SAAADI. CDR3 size: 15 residues.

The chain links TRBV4-1 to TRBJ1-1. Germline assignment: CDR1 MGHRA and CDR2 YSYEKL. This CDR3 spans 17 amino acids. This CDR3 reads CASSQDPAGTGDTEAFF.

V usage is TRBV7-2 and J usage is TRBJ2-7. Germline loops: CDR1 SGHTA, CDR2 FQGNSA. This CDR3 contains 11 residues. CDR3 in amino acids: CASRTTYEQYF.

The chain carries TRBV7-2 and TRBJ2-3. The CDR3 contains 17 residues. Germline values: CDR1 SGHTA, CDR2 FQGNSA. Here the CDR3 reads CASSFTRTDLPTDTQYF.

The gene calls are TRBV14 and TRBJ1-6. Germline V gives CDR1 SGHDN, CDR2 FVKESK. This CDR3 is 16 amino acids long. The CDR3 sequence is CASSQRGSSYNSPLHF.

This chain connects TRBV24-1 to TRBJ2-1; TCRdb outputs TRBD1, but without DNA this stays unchecked. This CDR3 is built from 18 residues. Per the germline V gene, CDR1 is KGHDR and CDR2 is SFDVKD. The CDR3 sequence: CATSDTKGEQGEYNEQFF.

The V call is TRBV28, the J call TRBJ2-1; TCRdb reports TRBD2, a call that lacks DNA to check it against. This CDR3 has 13 residues. Germline CDR1 MDHEN, CDR2 SYDVKM. The CDR3 sequence is CASSLSGGNEQFF.

V gene TRBV11-2 combines with J gene TRBJ2-1. Germline-derived CDR1 and CDR2 are SGHAT and FQNNGV. This CDR3 is built from 13 residues. The CDR3 protein is CASSLAPYNEQFF.

This chain joins TRBV25-1 and TRBJ2-3. In germline, CDR1 is MGHDK, CDR2 SYGVNS. This CDR3 comprises 11 residues. CDR3 protein: CASSDRETQYF.